These 24 T cell receptor beta chains originate from one sample sequenced in a study of T-cell memory formation after mild COVID-19. One entry per CDR3 protein, called by TCRdb with MiXCR from the 5' RACE reads. Found here are roughly 580,000 distinct CDR3 sequences, roughly 18% of them singletons; the top ten hold about 12%. The sequenced sample was PBMCs or a T cell subset sorted from them (not recorded which). Source of these receptors: an adult woman who had mild COVID-19 (a few samples of this study predate the infection). Cell type and time point are not known.

The rearrangement joins TRBV14 to TRBJ2-3; 12 positions match TRBD2. The CDR3 runs 13 residues. V shed 6 bases, J shed 7 bases, and the junction held 2 bases outside the gene matches. Germline V gene lookup returns CDR1 SGHDN and CDR2 FVKESK. CDR3 sequence reads: CASRTSGRNTQYF. DNA for the CDR3: TGTGCCAGCAGAACTAGCGGGAGGAATACGCAGTATTTT. The complete variable domain, with remaining parts taken from reference TRBV14 and TRBJ2-3, reads EAGVTQFPSHSVIEKGQTVTLRCDPISGHDNLYWYRRVMGKEIKFLLHFVKESKQDESGMPNNRFLAERTGGTYSTLKVQPAELEDSGVYFCASRTSGRNTQYFGPGTRLTVL.

This chain uses TRBV7-9 with TRBJ1-1, with a tentative D call TRBD1 (5 bases). V was trimmed by 4 bases and J by 5 bases, leaving 14 bases between them. The length of the CDR3 is 14 residues. Germline CDR1 SEHNR, CDR2 FQNEAQ (reference sequence). CDR3 in DNA: TGTGCCAGCAGCTCAAAAGGGGCAGCTACTGAAGCTTTCTTT. Its protein is CASSSKGAATEAFF.

There are a few counts of this clonotype. The chain links TRBV20-1 to TRBJ2-1, with D tentatively TRBD2 (6 bases). From germline, CDR1 is DFQATT and CDR2 SNEGSKA (reference sequence). Trimming stripped 3 bases from V and 3 bases from J, with 15 bases between. The CDR3 is 15 amino acids. CDR3 bases: TGCAGTGCTAGCGTTGGGACTTCGAACTACAATGAGCAGTTCTTC. This gives the protein CSASVGTSNYNEQFF.

This clonotype was detected a few times. CDR3 sequence (DNA): TGCGCCAGCAGCTTACTAGCGGGACAGAGTACCTACGAGCAGTACTTC. Protein product: CASSLLAGQSTYEQYF. The genes are TRBV5-1 and TRBJ2-7, with TRBD2 matching 10 bases. CDR3 length: 16 residues. Per the germline V gene, CDR1 is SGHRS and CDR2 is YFSETQ. The junction had 7 bases not matched to a gene; V was cut back by 2 bases and J by 2 bases.

This clonotype was seen more than once but under ten times. The V call is TRBV24-1, the J call TRBJ2-1; TRBD2 is a possible D gene (6 bases). This CDR3 comprises 15 residues. Between the trimmed V and J ends, which lost 7 bases and 0 bases, there was a span of 12 bases. Germline V gene lookup returns CDR1 KGHDR and CDR2 SFDVKD. Here the CDR3 DNA reads TGTGCCACCAGCTCGGAGGGGAGCTCCTACAATGAGCAGTTCTTC. It specifies CATSSEGSSYNEQFF.

Concerning this clonotype itself: One end of the junction does not line up with germline, which may come from a read error. This rearrangement joins TRBV4-1 to TRBJ2-3, with 7 nucleotides matching TRBD2. CDR1 and CDR2 from the germline V gene are MGHRA and YSYEKL. The length of the CDR3 is 14 residues. This CDR3 reads CASSVGLETDKQYF. CDR3 DNA sequence: TGCGCCAGCAGCGTCGGACTAGAGACAGATAAGCAGTATTTT.

The V call is TRBV6-5, the J call TRBJ1-1; a weak D match, TRBD1 (6 bases). There are 13 residues in the CDR3. Trimming removed 4 bases from V and 5 bases from J, with 11 bases in between. CDR1 is MNHEY, CDR2 SVGAGI, per germline. The CDR3 spells CASSWGATTEAFF. CDR3 DNA sequence: TGTGCCAGCAGTTGGGGGGCAACAACTGAAGCTTTCTTT.

The V call is TRBV6-4, the J call TRBJ2-1; 10 bases are shared with TRBD2. This CDR3 region has 15 residues. Trimming at V came to 5 bases and at J to 4 bases, leaving 5 bases not matched to a gene. Germline V lookup: CDR1 MRHNA, CDR2 SNTAGT. The CDR3 region has the DNA TGTGCCAGCAGTACCGGGACTAGCGAATACAATGAGCAGTTCTTC. This gives the protein CASSTGTSEYNEQFF.

The V call is TRBV4-3, the J call TRBJ2-7; tentatively, D is TRBD1 (6 bases). Trimming cost V 3 bases and J 6 bases, with 15 bases left between them. Germline V lookup: CDR1 LGHNA, CDR2 YSLEER. CDR3 length: 14 residues. This CDR3 is CASSQNRDLGEQYF. CDR3 sequence (DNA): TGCGCCAGCAGCCAGAACAGGGATTTGGGCGAGCAGTACTTC.

The CDR3 region is CASRSSGRVNEQFF. CDR3 nucleotides: TGTGCCAGCAGATCTAGCGGGAGGGTTAATGAGCAGTTCTTC. The chain links TRBV12-3 or TRBV12-4 to TRBJ2-1; 12 bases agree with TRBD2. The ends lost 6 bases at V and 7 bases at J; junction bases unmatched: 4. The CDR3 is 14 amino acids.

V usage is TRBV15 and J usage is TRBJ1-1, with D uncertain. V was trimmed by 1 base and J by 0 bases, leaving 9 bases between them. The CDR3 runs 15 residues. The germline gives CDR1 LNHNV, CDR2 YYDKDF (reference sequence). The CDR3 region has the DNA TGTGCCACCAGCAGAGCGGGAGAAATGAACACTGAAGCTTTCTTT. The encoded protein is CATSRAGEMNTEAFF. Drawing the rest from reference TRBV15 and TRBJ1-1, the complete variable domain is DAMVIQNPRYQVTQFGKPVTLSCSQTLNHNVMYWYQQKSSQAPKLLFHYYDKDFNNEADTPDNFQSRRPNTSFCFLDIRSPGLGDTAMYLCATSRAGEMNTEAFFGQGTRLTVV.

This clonotype has ten or more counts. The chain recombines TRBV7-8 with TRBJ2-7; D is ambiguous. CDR1 and CDR2 (germline): SGHVS, FQNEAQ. The CDR3 has 12 residues. Trimming shortened V by 5 bases and J by 3 bases, and 8 bases separated the two germline ends. CDR3 in amino acids: CASSRSGYEQYF. Written as DNA, the CDR3 is TGTGCCAGCAGCCGTTCGGGCTACGAGCAGTACTTC.

This clonotype was counted a few times. The chain recombines TRBV7-9 with TRBJ2-3; D not certain. This CDR3 is 13 amino acids long. V lost 5 bases to trimming and J lost 1 base, with 7 bases between them. Germline values: CDR1 SEHNR, CDR2 FQNEAQ (reference sequence). CDR3 residues: CASSRNRTDTQYF. In nucleotides, the CDR3 is TGTGCCAGCAGCCGGAACCGCACAGATACGCAGTATTTT.

In its sample, this clonotype was seen many times. The V call is TRBV5-1, the J call TRBJ1-2; no firm D call. V lost 4 bases to trimming and J lost 2 bases, with 9 bases between them. The germline CDR1 and CDR2 sequences are SGHRS and YFSETQ. The CDR3 sequence is 13 residues long. CDR3 coding DNA: TGCGCCAGCAGCCCCCGCGAGAACTATGGCTACACCTTC. Amino acid sequence: CASSPRENYGYTF.

This clonotype was picked up a small number of times. The J gene is TRBJ2-3, the V gene TRBV7-2, with D unclear. V gave up 1 base and J gave up 4 bases, with 15 bases separating them. Germline CDR1 and CDR2: SGHTA and FQGNSA. This CDR3 contains 16 residues. In nucleotides, the CDR3 is TGTGCCAGCAGCTTAGTCCCCGGCCGGAGTGCAGATACGCAGTATTTT. Its protein is CASSLVPGRSADTQYF.

V and J are TRBV5-4 and TRBJ2-7, with 9 bases matching TRBD1. Trimming took 1 base from V and 9 from J; bases not matched to a gene: 14. CDR1 and CDR2 (germline): SGHNT, YYREEE (reference sequence). The CDR3 totals 16 residues. CDR3 in DNA: TGTGCCAGCAGCTTGTCGGGTGGGACAGGGATTATGGTGCAGTACTTC. It specifies CASSLSGGTGIMVQYF.

At least ten counts were recorded for this clonotype. The chain carries TRBV5-1 and TRBJ2-3; 8 bases align to TRBD2. Germline V lookup: CDR1 SGHRS, CDR2 YFSETQ. This CDR3 is built from 14 residues. The ends lost 7 bases at V and 4 bases at J; junction bases unmatched: 8. CDR3 nucleotide sequence: TGCGCCAGCTCCACAAGACTAGCGTCAGATACGCAGTATTTT. Translation: CASSTRLASDTQYF.

The gene calls are TRBV29-1 and TRBJ2-1; the D gene is possibly TRBD2 (6 bases). CDR3 length: 18 amino acids. Looked up from germline, CDR1 is SQVTM and CDR2 is ANQGSEA. Trimming stripped 0 bases from V and 1 base from J, with 19 bases between. The CDR3 region has the DNA TGCAGCGTTGAAGATTCCGGGGTAGCGGTGAAATCCTACAATGAGCAGTTCTTC. This translates into CSVEDSGVAVKSYNEQFF.

The chain recombines TRBV25-1 with TRBJ2-7; D gene unclear. This CDR3 comprises 13 residues. The germline gives CDR1 MGHDK, CDR2 SYGVNS. Trimming shortened V by 4 bases and J by 7 bases, and 14 bases separated the two germline ends. The CDR3 DNA is TGTGCCAGCAGTGCTCTGGACGGATGGGAGCAGTACTTC. It yields the protein CASSALDGWEQYF.

The table lists this clonotype with a few counts. The genes are TRBV7-9 and TRBJ1-1; TRBD1 aligns across 8 bases. The CDR3 covers 14 residues. Germline V gene sequence: CDR1 SEHNR, CDR2 FQNEAQ (reference sequence). After removal of 5 bases from V and 6 bases from J, the junction contained 8 bases not matched to a gene. CDR3 amino acids: CASSRTGGSAEAFF. CDR3 DNA sequence: TGTGCCAGCAGCCGCACAGGGGGGTCGGCTGAAGCTTTCTTT.

The chain uses TRBV6-6 and TRBJ1-5; tentative D call: TRBD1 (5 bases). The CDR3 has 16 amino acids. Germline lookup yields CDR1 MNHNY and CDR2 SVGAGI (reference sequence). V was pared by 5 bases and J by 2 bases, with 16 bases between. DNA for the CDR3: TGTGCCAGCAGTGGGGAGACCGGGGCGGGCAATCAGCCCCAGCATTTT. Protein product: CASSGETGAGNQPQHF.

A few counts support this clonotype. The J gene is TRBJ2-7, the V gene TRBV5-1; 9 bases agree with TRBD2. CDR3 length: 15 amino acids. Germline CDR1 and CDR2: SGHRS and YFSETQ. Unmatched junction bases numbered 6, after V lost 0 bases and J lost 5 bases. The CDR3 bases are TGCGCCAGCAGCTTGGCCCGGGTAGCGGGGGACGAGCAGTACTTC. Its translation is CASSLARVAGDEQYF.

There are a few counts of this clonotype. The chain has TRBV9 and TRBJ2-3; tentatively, D is TRBD1 (5 bases). Trimming removed 0 bases from V and 5 bases from J, with 13 bases in between. The V gene's germline CDR1 is SGDLS and CDR2 YYNGEE. This CDR3 is 15 amino acids long. CDR3 residues: CASSVVGQRGDTQYF. The CDR3 DNA follows: TGTGCCAGCAGCGTAGTAGGGCAAAGGGGAGATACGCAGTATTTT.

As DNA, the CDR3 is TGTGCCAGCAGCTTTATTGGGGCGACTAGCGCTGCTAAGTTCTTC. Translating it yields CASSFIGATSAAKFF. This sequence joins TRBV7-3 and TRBJ2-1, with 8 bases lining up with TRBD2. Germline CDR1 is SGHTA and CDR2 is FQGTGA. J gave up 14 bases and V 3 bases, and 15 bases lay outside the gene matches. This CDR3 contains 15 residues.